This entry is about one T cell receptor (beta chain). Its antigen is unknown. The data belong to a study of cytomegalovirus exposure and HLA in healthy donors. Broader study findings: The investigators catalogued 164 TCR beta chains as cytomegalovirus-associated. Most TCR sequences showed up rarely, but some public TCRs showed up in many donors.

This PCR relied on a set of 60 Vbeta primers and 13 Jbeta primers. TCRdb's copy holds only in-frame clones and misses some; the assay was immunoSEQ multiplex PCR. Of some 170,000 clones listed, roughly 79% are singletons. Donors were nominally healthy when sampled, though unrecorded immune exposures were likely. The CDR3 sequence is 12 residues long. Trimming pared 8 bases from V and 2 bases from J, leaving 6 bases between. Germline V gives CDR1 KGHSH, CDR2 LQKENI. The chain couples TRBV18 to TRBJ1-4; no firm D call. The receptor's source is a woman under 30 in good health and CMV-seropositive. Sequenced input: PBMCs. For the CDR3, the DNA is TGTGCCAGCCGTAGCACTAATGAAAAACTGTTTTTT. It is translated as CASRSTNEKLFF.